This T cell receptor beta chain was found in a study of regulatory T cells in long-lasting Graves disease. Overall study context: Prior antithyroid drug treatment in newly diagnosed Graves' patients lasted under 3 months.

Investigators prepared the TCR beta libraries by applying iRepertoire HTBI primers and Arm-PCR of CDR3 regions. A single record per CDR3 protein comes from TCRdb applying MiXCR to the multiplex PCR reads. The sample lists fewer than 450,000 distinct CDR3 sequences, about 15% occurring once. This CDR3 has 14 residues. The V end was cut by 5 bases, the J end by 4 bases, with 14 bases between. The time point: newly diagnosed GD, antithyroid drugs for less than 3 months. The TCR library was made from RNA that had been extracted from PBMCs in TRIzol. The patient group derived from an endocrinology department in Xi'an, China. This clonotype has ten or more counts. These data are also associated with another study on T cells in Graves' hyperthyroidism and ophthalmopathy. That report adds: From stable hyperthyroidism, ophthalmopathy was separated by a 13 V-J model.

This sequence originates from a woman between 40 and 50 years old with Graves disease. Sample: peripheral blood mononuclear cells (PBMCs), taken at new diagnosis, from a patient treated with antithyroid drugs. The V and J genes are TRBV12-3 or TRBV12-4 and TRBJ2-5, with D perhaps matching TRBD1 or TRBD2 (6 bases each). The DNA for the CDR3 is TGTGCCAGCAGTCCTTTTGGGGGGCCAGAGACCCAGTACTTC. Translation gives CASSPFGGPETQYF.